The 27 T cell receptor beta chains listed next were all sequenced from one sample in a study of cytomegalovirus exposure and HLA in healthy donors. Data came from immunoSEQ multiplex PCR; TCRdb stores just in-frame clones and leaves some out. The table includes about 260,000 clones, less than 95% detected once. The sequenced sample was PBMCs. Source of these receptors: a woman in her twenties or thirties in good health and CMV-seronegative.

The chain joins TRBV5-4 to TRBJ2-5, with D possibly called TRBD1 or TRBD2 (5 bases each). The germline V gene encodes CDR1 SGHNT and CDR2 YYREEE (reference sequence). V lost 0 bases to trimming and J lost 2 bases, with 8 bases between them. CDR3 length: 14 amino acids. In DNA form, the CDR3 reads TGTGCCAGCAGCTTGGTAGAGGGGCAAGAGACCCAGTACTTC. Encoded protein: CASSLVEGQETQYF.

The genes are TRBV4-1 and TRBJ2-7; D gene unclear. With 4 bases removed from V and 3 bases from J, the gap between germline ends came to 10 bases. This CDR3 contains 13 residues. CDR1 is MGHRA and CDR2 is YSYEKL in the germline V gene. The CDR3, as DNA: TGCGCCAGCAGCCCTCGGGCTAGCTACGAGCAGTACTTC. This gives the protein CASSPRASYEQYF.

This clone showed up just a few times. V and J are TRBV21-1 and TRBJ2-7; TRBD1, the D gene given by the table, was not confirmed from the DNA. TRBV21-1 is recorded as a pseudogene. This CDR3 is 14 amino acids long. CDR3 in DNA: TGTGCCGGTCCTGGCAGGGGGCGAACCTACGAGCAGTACTTC. Residues: CAGPGRGRTYEQYF.

CDR3 in DNA: TGTGCCAGCAGCGTCGGGACAGCAGCCTACGAGCAGTACTTC. The encoded protein is CASSVGTAAYEQYF. The rearrangement uses TRBV9 and TRBJ2-7; 7 bases agree with TRBD1. V gave up 2 bases and J gave up 2 bases; unmatched junction bases: 4. Germline V gives CDR1 SGDLS, CDR2 YYNGEE. This CDR3 contains 14 residues.

This clone occurred a few times. The chain joins TRBV14 to TRBJ1-1; 8 bases align to TRBD1. The CDR3 is made up of 14 amino acids. V was pared by 1 base and J by 6 bases, with 4 bases of the junction left unmatched. Per the germline V gene, CDR1 is SGHDN and CDR2 is FVKESK. CDR3 protein: CASSQVRGLSEAFF. The CDR3, as DNA: TGTGCCAGCAGCCAAGTCAGGGGGCTCTCTGAAGCTTTCTTT.

This clone was seen just once. The chain uses TRBV30 and TRBJ2-7; D gene unclear. V was trimmed by 2 bases and J by 2 bases, leaving 13 bases between them. Germline V gene data show CDR1 as GTSNPN and CDR2 as SVGIG (reference sequence). The CDR3 has 14 residues. Here the CDR3 reads CAWSRAYGAYEQYF. In DNA, the CDR3 is TGTGCCTGGAGTAGGGCTTATGGGGCCTACGAGCAGTACTTC.

With respect to this clone: Germline and junction disagree at one end, which may indicate a read error. This rearrangement joins TRBV7-2 to TRBJ2-7, with 10 bases that match TRBD2. The CDR3 consists of 14 residues. Germline CDR1 and CDR2: SGHTA and FQGNSA. CDR3 residues: CASRPSGSFYELYF. The CDR3 DNA reads TGTGCCAGCAGACCTAGCGGGAGTTTCTACGAGCTGTACTTC. Filled out from reference TRBV7-2 and TRBJ2-7, the complete variable domain reads GAGVSQSPSNKVTEKGKDVELRCDPISGHTALYWYRQSLGQGLEFLIYFQGNSAPDKSGLPSDRFSAERTGGSVSTLTIQRTQQEDSAVYLCASRPSGSFYELYFGPGTRLTVT.

J is TRBJ2-7 and V is TRBV5-4, with TRBD1 matching 7 bases. The germline V gene has CDR1 SGHNT and CDR2 YYREEE (reference sequence). V trimming: 4 bases; J trimming: 5 bases; junction bases outside the gene matches: 9. CDR3 length equals 14 residues. CDR3 nucleotides: TGTGCCAGCAGCACAAAACAGGGGAAGGACGAGCAGTACTTC. Translated, it gives CASSTKQGKDEQYF.

This clone was recorded once. The V call is TRBV6-4, the J call TRBJ1-3; D ambiguous. Germline CDR1 is MRHNA and CDR2 is SNTAGT. Trimming stripped 6 bases from V and 0 bases from J, with 15 bases between. The CDR3 covers 16 residues. CDR3 DNA sequence: TGTGCCAGCAGCGGGGAGGCACGAGCCTCTGGAAACACCATATATTTT. Protein: CASSGEARASGNTIYF.

The J gene is TRBJ1-2, the V gene TRBV4-3; tentative D call: TRBD1 (5 bases). Germline V gene lookup returns CDR1 LGHNA and CDR2 YSLEER. Trimming cost V 0 bases and J 8 bases, with 13 bases left between them. CDR3 length: 14 residues. The CDR3 here is CASSQDRGEGGYTF. The CDR3 nucleotides read TGCGCCAGCAGCCAAGATCGGGGCGAGGGGGGCTACACCTTC.

J is TRBJ1-1 and V is TRBV7-6; D remains unclear. This CDR3 region has 16 residues. Trimming took 1 base from V and 5 from J, leaving 17 bases between them. Germline-derived CDR1 and CDR2 are SGHVS and FNYEAQ. Here the CDR3 DNA reads TGTGCCAGCAGCTTAGGTTTCGGAGGCACGAGAACTGAAGCTTTCTTT. It specifies CASSLGFGGTRTEAFF.

The chain is built from TRBV19 and TRBJ2-1; TRBD2 matches at 12 bases. The CDR3 has 18 amino acids. With 0 bases clipped from V and 3 bases from J, the junction kept 6 bases outside the gene matches. Germline V gene sequence: CDR1 LNHDA, CDR2 SQIVND (reference sequence). The CDR3 DNA follows: TGTGCCAGTAGTATAGACGCGACTAGCGGGAGTATCTACAATGAGCAGTTCTTC. Protein product: CASSIDATSGSIYNEQFF.

V is TRBV7-2 and J is TRBJ2-7, with 10 bases matching TRBD1. V shed 6 bases, J shed 3 bases, and the junction held 5 bases outside the gene matches. The CDR3 spans 14 residues. Germline V lookup: CDR1 SGHTA, CDR2 FQGNSA. In DNA, the CDR3 is TGTGCCAGCAGAGCCGGGACAGGGGTCTACGAGCAGTACTTC. Its translation: CASRAGTGVYEQYF. Together with reference TRBV7-2 and TRBJ2-7, the CDR3 gives the full variable domain: GAGVSQSPSNKVTEKGKDVELRCDPISGHTALYWYRQSLGQGLEFLIYFQGNSAPDKSGLPSDRFSAERTGGSVSTLTIQRTQQEDSAVYLCASRAGTGVYEQYFGPGTRLTVT.

V and J are TRBV9 and TRBJ2-4, with D tentatively TRBD1 or TRBD2 (5 bases each). Germline V gene data show CDR1 as SGDLS and CDR2 as YYNGEE. Trimming stripped 1 base from V and 0 bases from J, with 23 bases between. There are 20 residues in the CDR3. DNA of the CDR3: TGTGCCAGCAGCGTAAATCCGGGTCGAGAAGGGGACGCAGCCAAAAACATTCAGTACTTC. It is translated as CASSVNPGREGDAAKNIQYF. The entire variable domain, with the rest obtained from reference TRBV9 and TRBJ2-4, is as follows: DSGVTQTPKHLITATGQRVTLRCSPRSGDLSVYWYQQSLDQGLQFLIQYYNGEERAKGNILERFSAQQFPDLHSELNLSSLELGDSALYFCASSVNPGREGDAAKNIQYFGAGTRLSVL.

The chain couples TRBV19 to TRBJ2-2; 12 bases match TRBD2. The V gene's germline CDR1 is LNHDA and CDR2 SQIVND (reference sequence). The V segment lost 7 bases and the J segment 5 bases; nucleotides outside the gene matches: 11. The CDR3 spans 17 residues. CDR3 amino acids: CASTPSGRAFLTGELFF. CDR3 nucleotide sequence: TGTGCCAGTACCCCTAGCGGGAGGGCCTTTCTGACCGGGGAGCTGTTTTTT. The whole variable domain, remainder taken from reference TRBV19 and TRBJ2-2, is DGGITQSPKYLFRKEGQNVTLSCEQNLNHDAMYWYRQDPGQGLRLIYYSQIVNDFQKGDIAEGYSVSREKKESFPLTVTSAQKNPTAFYLCASTPSGRAFLTGELFFGEGSRLTVL.

This clone has a handful of counts. The rearrangement links TRBV14 to TRBJ2-3; unclear D gene. The V gene's germline CDR1 is SGHDN and CDR2 FVKESK. V gave up 4 bases and J gave up 1 base, with 6 bases separating them. CDR3 length: 13 amino acids. In nucleotides, the CDR3 is TGTGCCAGCAGCCCCTTAGGCACAGATACGCAGTATTTT. Translated, it gives CASSPLGTDTQYF.

This rearrangement joins TRBV5-6 to TRBJ2-1, with 9 bases matching TRBD1. The length of the CDR3 is 16 residues. J lost 0 bases, V lost 2 bases, and 3 bases had no gene match. The germline V gene encodes CDR1 SGHDT and CDR2 YYEEEE. CDR3 sequence reads: CASSFLTGGSYNEQFF. CDR3 coding DNA: TGTGCCAGCAGCTTCTTGACAGGGGGCTCCTACAATGAGCAGTTCTTC.

The J gene is TRBJ2-7, the V gene TRBV9; D may be TRBD1 (6 bases). Trimming pared 0 bases from V and 6 bases from J, leaving 16 bases between. This CDR3 contains 15 residues. The germline V gene has CDR1 SGDLS and CDR2 YYNGEE. CDR3 coding DNA: TGTGCCAGCAGCGTAGGGGGTCCGGGACATAGCGAGCAGTACTTC. It encodes CASSVGGPGHSEQYF.

The rearrangement joins TRBV28 to TRBJ2-7; 10 bases are a match to TRBD1. After removal of 3 bases from V and 4 bases from J, the junction contained 6 bases not matched to a gene. CDR3 length equals 15 residues. Germline values: CDR1 MDHEN, CDR2 SYDVKM. In DNA, the CDR3 is TGTGCCAGCAGTTTGTCCGGGACAGGGGTATACGAGCAGTACTTC. As protein: CASSLSGTGVYEQYF.

The chain has TRBV4-1 and TRBJ2-7; 9 nucleotides line up with TRBD2. The CDR3 runs 17 residues. Germline lookup yields CDR1 MGHRA and CDR2 YSYEKL. Losses at the gene ends were 0 bases for V and 4 bases for J; bases not matched to a gene: 10. The CDR3 loop is CASSQEVGSGSYYEQYF. The CDR3 bases are TGCGCCAGCAGCCAAGAGGTGGGTAGCGGGAGTTATTACGAGCAGTACTTC.

This chain uses TRBV2 with TRBJ1-5, with D unresolved. From germline, CDR1 is SNHLY and CDR2 FYNNEI. The CDR3 has 14 residues. V was cut by 10 bases and J by 0 bases, with 13 bases left in between. This chain's CDR3 is CATRPGDSNQPQHF. The CDR3 region has the DNA TGTGCCACTCGGCCCGGAGATAGCAATCAGCCCCAGCATTTT. The full variable domain, rest sourced from reference TRBV2 and TRBJ1-5, is EPEVTQTPSHQVTQMGQEVILRCVPISNHLYFYWYRQILGQKVEFLVSFYNNEISEKSEIFDDQFSVERPDGSNFTLKIRSTKLEDSAMYFCATRPGDSNQPQHFGDGTRLSIL.

This chain links TRBV27 with TRBJ2-7; D tentatively reads TRBD1 or TRBD2 (5 bases each). The CDR3 sequence is 14 residues long. V was pared by 5 bases and J by 1 base, with 12 bases between. CDR1 is MNHEY, CDR2 SMNVEV, per germline (reference sequence). The DNA for the CDR3 is TGTGCCAGCAGTCGAGCAGGGAGTTCCTACGAGCAGTACTTC. Encoded protein: CASSRAGSSYEQYF.

The chain carries TRBV6-5 and TRBJ1-3, with D hard to call. The germline V gene encodes CDR1 MNHEY and CDR2 SVGAGI. Deletions cut 2 bases from V and 0 bases from J, with 11 bases between. This CDR3 region has 16 residues. DNA of the CDR3: TGTGCCAGCAGTTACACGGCTGTTAGCTCTGGAAACACCATATATTTT. Its protein product is CASSYTAVSSGNTIYF.

This clone was observed a few times. V and J are TRBV19 and TRBJ2-7; D gene unclear. This CDR3 has 14 amino acids. CDR1 is LNHDA and CDR2 is SQIVND in the germline V gene (reference sequence). With 5 bases removed from V and 2 bases from J, the gap between germline ends came to 13 bases. DNA of the CDR3: TGTGCCAGTAGTCCTACAACGCCAGCCTACGAGCAGTACTTC. Its protein product is CASSPTTPAYEQYF.

V usage is TRBV11-3 and J usage is TRBJ2-6, with D possibly being TRBD2 (6 bases). Trimming pared 4 bases from V and 2 bases from J, leaving 6 bases between. Germline CDR1 is SGHNT and CDR2 is YENEEA. This CDR3 has 14 amino acids. The CDR3 region is CASSSGAGANVLTF. The CDR3 bases are TGTGCCAGCAGCTCGGGGGCTGGGGCCAACGTCCTGACTTTC.

The chain combines TRBV28 with TRBJ2-2; D remains unclear. The CDR3 is 13 residues long. Germline-derived CDR1 and CDR2 are MDHEN and SYDVKM. V was shortened by 2 bases and J by 5 bases, with 6 bases between the two germline ends. CDR3 amino acids: CASSLRVTGELFF. The DNA of the CDR3 is TGTGCCAGCAGTTTAAGGGTAACCGGGGAGCTGTTTTTT.

The chain couples TRBV4-1 to TRBJ2-1; no definite D call. Germline V gene lookup returns CDR1 MGHRA and CDR2 YSYEKL. This CDR3 region has 15 residues. Trimming stripped 4 bases from V and 2 bases from J, with 12 bases between. CDR3 nucleotide sequence: TGCGCCAGCAGCCCCGGCCTTGGGACCTACAATGAGCAGTTCTTC. Translated, it gives CASSPGLGTYNEQFF.